This T cell receptor beta chain was documented in a study of Ad26.COV2.S vaccination and SARS-CoV-2 variants. Indicated treatment: 19 received Ad26.COV2.S at low or high dose, single or two shots; roughly five received placebo; per-sample allocation not given. All samples were drawn on day 63, counting from the first vaccine or placebo injection. TCRdb's table, derived via immunoSEQ multiplex PCR, lists solely in-frame clones and lacks some. The sample contains some 340,000 clones, around four fifths of which appear only once. The germline V and J ends were trimmed by 2 bases and 2 bases, with 10 bases remaining between them. The CDR3 has 15 residues. Germline V lookup: CDR1 LGHDT, CDR2 YNNKEL (reference sequence).

Material: peripheral blood, obtained in a trial of Ad26.COV2.S vaccine versus placebo. This clonotype was obtained from a person aged 18 to 65 who received the Ad26.COV2.S COVID-19 vaccine or a placebo. The J gene is TRBJ1-3, the V gene TRBV3-1 (or the pseudogene TRBV3-2); tentative D call: TRBD1 (6 bases). DNA of the CDR3: TGTGCCAGCAGCCAAAGGACAGTTGCTGGAAACACCATATATTTT. Protein: CASSQRTVAGNTIYF.